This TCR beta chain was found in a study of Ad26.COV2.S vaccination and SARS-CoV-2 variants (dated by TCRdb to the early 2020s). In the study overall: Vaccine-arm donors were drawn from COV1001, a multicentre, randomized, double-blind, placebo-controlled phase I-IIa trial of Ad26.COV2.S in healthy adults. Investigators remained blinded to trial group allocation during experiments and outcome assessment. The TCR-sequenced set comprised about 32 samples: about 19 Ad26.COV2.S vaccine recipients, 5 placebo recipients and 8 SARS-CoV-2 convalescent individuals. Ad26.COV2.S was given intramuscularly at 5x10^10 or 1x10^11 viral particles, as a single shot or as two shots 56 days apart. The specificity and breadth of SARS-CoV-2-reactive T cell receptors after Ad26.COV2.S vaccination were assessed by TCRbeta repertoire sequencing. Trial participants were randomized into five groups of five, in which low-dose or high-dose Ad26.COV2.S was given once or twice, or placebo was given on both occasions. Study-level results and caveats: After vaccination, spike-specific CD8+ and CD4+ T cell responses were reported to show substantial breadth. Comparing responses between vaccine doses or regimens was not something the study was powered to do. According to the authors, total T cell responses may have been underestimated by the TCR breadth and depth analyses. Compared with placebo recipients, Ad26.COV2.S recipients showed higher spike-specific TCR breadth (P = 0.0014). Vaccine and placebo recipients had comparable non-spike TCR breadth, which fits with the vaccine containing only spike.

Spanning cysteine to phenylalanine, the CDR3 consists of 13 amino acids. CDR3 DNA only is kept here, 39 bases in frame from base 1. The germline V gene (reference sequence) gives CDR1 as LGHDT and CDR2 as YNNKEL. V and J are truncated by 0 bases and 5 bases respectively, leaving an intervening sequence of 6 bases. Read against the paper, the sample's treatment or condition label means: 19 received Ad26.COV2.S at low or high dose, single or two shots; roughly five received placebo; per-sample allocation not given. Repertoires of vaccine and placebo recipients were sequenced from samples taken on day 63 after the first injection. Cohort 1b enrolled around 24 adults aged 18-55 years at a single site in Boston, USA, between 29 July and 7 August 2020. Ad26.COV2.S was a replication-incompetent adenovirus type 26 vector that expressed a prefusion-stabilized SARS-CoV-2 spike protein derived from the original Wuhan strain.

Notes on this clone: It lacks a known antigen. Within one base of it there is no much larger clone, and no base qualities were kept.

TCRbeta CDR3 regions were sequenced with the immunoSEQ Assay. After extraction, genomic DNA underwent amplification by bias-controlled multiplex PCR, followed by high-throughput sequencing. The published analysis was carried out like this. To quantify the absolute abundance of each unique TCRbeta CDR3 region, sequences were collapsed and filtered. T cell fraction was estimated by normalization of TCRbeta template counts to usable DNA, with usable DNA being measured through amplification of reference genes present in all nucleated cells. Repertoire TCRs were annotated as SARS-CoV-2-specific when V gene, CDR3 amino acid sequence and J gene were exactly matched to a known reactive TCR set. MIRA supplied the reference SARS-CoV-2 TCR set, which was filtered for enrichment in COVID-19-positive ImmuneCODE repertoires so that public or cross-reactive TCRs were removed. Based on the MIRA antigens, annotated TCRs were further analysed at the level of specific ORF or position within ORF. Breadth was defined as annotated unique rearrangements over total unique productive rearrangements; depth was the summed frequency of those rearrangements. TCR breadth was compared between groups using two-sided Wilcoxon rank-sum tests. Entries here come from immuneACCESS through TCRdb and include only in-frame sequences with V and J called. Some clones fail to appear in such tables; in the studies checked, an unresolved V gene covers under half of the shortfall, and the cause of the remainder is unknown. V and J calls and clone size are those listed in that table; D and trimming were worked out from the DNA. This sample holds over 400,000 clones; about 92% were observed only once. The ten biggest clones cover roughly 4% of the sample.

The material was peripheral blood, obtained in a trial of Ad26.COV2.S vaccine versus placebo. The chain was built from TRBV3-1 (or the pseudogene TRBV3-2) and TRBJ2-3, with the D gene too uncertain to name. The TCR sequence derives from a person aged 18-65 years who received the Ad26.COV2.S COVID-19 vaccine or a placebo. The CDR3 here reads CASSQDKGDTQYF. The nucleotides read TGTGCCAGCAGCCAAGATAAGGGAGATACGCAGTATTTT.